The 21 T cell receptor beta chains in this list originate from one sample, sequenced in a study of T cell repertoires in cytomegalovirus infection. MiXCR, applied by TCRdb to the reads, yields one record per CDR3 protein. The sample has some 43,000 distinct CDR3 sequences, 20% to 25% seen once. Their antigens remain unidentified. Specimen: CD8+ T cells from cultured PBMCs, collected from culture after CMV antigen stimulation. The source is a human donor in good health (CMV status not recorded). Some clones in this sample may be carry-over from other donors' samples.

There are a few counts of this clonotype. The chain is built from TRBV7-3 and TRBJ2-2; the match to TRBD1 covers 9 bases. This CDR3 is built from 15 residues. J was trimmed by 8 bases and V by 5 bases; bases with no gene match: 9. Germline V gene data show CDR1 as SGHTA and CDR2 as FQGTGA. The CDR3 sequence: CASSLGTGRSGELFF. The CDR3, as DNA: TGTGCCAGCAGCCTCGGGACAGGGCGTTCGGGGGAGCTGTTTTTT.

The CDR3 DNA reads TGTGCCAGCAGCTTATCAGGTTCCCCCTACAATGAGCAGTTCTTC. The encoded protein is CASSLSGSPYNEQFF. The chain combines TRBV5-5 with TRBJ2-1; D is ambiguous. The CDR3 is 15 amino acids. The V end was cut by 2 bases, the J end by 2 bases, with 11 bases between. Germline V gene sequence: CDR1 SGHKS, CDR2 YYEKEE (reference sequence).

The V call is TRBV4-2, the J call TRBJ1-1; D remains ambiguous. V lost 1 base, J lost 10 bases, and 13 bases lay in between. This CDR3 comprises 13 residues. Germline V gene lookup returns CDR1 LGHNA and CDR2 YNFKEQ. In DNA, the CDR3 is TGTGCCAGCAGCCAAGGCGCGCCCGAGGGAGCTTTCTTT. The encoded protein is CASSQGAPEGAFF.

This clonotype was counted between two and nine times. This rearrangement joins TRBV7-2 to TRBJ2-7; the match to TRBD2 covers 9 bases. With 3 bases clipped from V and 4 bases from J, the junction kept 7 bases outside the gene matches. The CDR3 loop spans 15 amino acids. The V gene's germline CDR1 is SGHTA and CDR2 FQGNSA. Here the CDR3 DNA reads TGTGCCAGCAGCTTGGAACTTAGCGGGAGTTACGAGCAGTACTTC. Protein sequence: CASSLELSGSYEQYF.

This clonotype has just a few counts. V is TRBV7-9 and J is TRBJ1-5, with unresolved D. Germline CDR1 SEHNR, CDR2 FQNEAQ (reference sequence). The CDR3 totals 12 residues. V was cut by 3 bases and J by 4 bases, with 4 bases left in between. Written as DNA, the CDR3 is TGTGCCAGCAGCTTGCAAAATCAGCCCCAGCATTTT. Translating it yields CASSLQNQPQHF.

The chain couples TRBV6-4 to TRBJ1-1; D is unclear. Per germline, CDR1 MRHNA and CDR2 SNTAGT. V lost 5 bases to trimming and J lost 1 base, with 8 bases between them. CDR3 size: 13 residues. The CDR3 reads CASSYAANTEAFF. The CDR3 region has the DNA TGTGCCAGCAGTTACGCGGCGAACACTGAAGCTTTCTTT.

The sample holds many counts of this clonotype. The V gene is TRBV2, the J gene TRBJ1-5, with D possibly being TRBD1 (6 bases). This CDR3 spans 17 amino acids. Germline V lookup: CDR1 SNHLY, CDR2 FYNNEI. Trimming left V 8 bases short and J 0 bases short, with 20 bases between. This chain's CDR3 is CASSTGTTTYSNQPQHF. Here the CDR3 DNA reads TGTGCCAGCTCGACTGGGACAACCACCTATAGCAATCAGCCCCAGCATTTT.

This clonotype was detected only a few times. V is TRBV10-3 and J is TRBJ2-1; no firm D call. Germline CDR1 is ENHRY and CDR2 is SYGVKD. The CDR3 has 13 residues. Between the trimmed V and J ends, which lost 4 bases and 4 bases, there was a span of 8 bases. The CDR3 DNA reads TGTGCCATCAGTGCCGAGGAGTACAATGAGCAGTTCTTC. Translating gives CAISAEEYNEQFF.

On this clonotype itself: The CDR3 ends on some other residue instead of the conserved phenylalanine or tryptophan, so this is likely a read error. V and J are TRBV7-6 and TRBJ2-1; 11 nucleotides align to TRBD2. CDR3 length: 17 residues. V was pared by 3 bases and J by 7 bases, with 11 bases of the junction left unmatched. Germline CDR1 SGHVS, CDR2 FNYEAQ. The CDR3 sequence is CASSFYSPLAGGNEQFS. The CDR3 DNA sequence: TGTGCCAGCAGCTTTTACTCCCCCCTAGCGGGAGGTAATGAGCAGTTCTCC.

The rearrangement joins TRBV10-3 to TRBJ2-1, with D hard to call. Trimming pared 0 bases from V and 0 bases from J, leaving 9 bases between. Germline CDR1 reads ENHRY; CDR2 reads SYGVKD. This CDR3 region has 16 residues. CDR3 in amino acids: CAISESLVNSYNEQFF. The CDR3 DNA reads TGTGCCATCAGTGAGTCGCTAGTAAACTCCTACAATGAGCAGTTCTTC.

The V call is TRBV11-1, the J call TRBJ2-7; maybe TRBD1 (5 bases). Between the trimmed V and J ends, which lost 2 bases and 2 bases, there was a span of 19 bases. CDR1 is SGHAT, CDR2 FQDESV, per germline (reference sequence). This CDR3 spans 17 amino acids. The CDR3 sequence: CASSLQVRSGRAYEQYF. The CDR3 DNA reads as TGTGCCAGCAGCTTACAGGTCCGCTCGGGCAGGGCCTACGAGCAGTACTTC.

The chain uses TRBV7-6 and TRBJ1-5; the D gene is possibly TRBD1 (5 bases). Per germline, CDR1 SGHVS and CDR2 FNYEAQ. There are 14 residues in the CDR3. Deletions cut 1 base from V and 6 bases from J, with 10 bases between. In nucleotides, the CDR3 is TGTGCCAGCAGCTTAGGTGGGGGGGGTCAGCCCCAGCATTTT. Translated, it gives CASSLGGGGQPQHF.

J is TRBJ2-2 and V is TRBV6-6; D may be TRBD2 (5 bases). The CDR3 is 15 amino acids. V gave up 5 bases and J gave up 3 bases, with 13 bases separating them. Germline assignment: CDR1 MNHNY and CDR2 SVGAGI (reference sequence). DNA of the CDR3: TGTGCCAGCAGTCCCGGAGGACTCGACACCGGGGAGCTGTTTTTT. This gives the protein CASSPGGLDTGELFF.

With respect to this clonotype: A much larger clonotype is one base distant, so this may be a read error. The J gene is TRBJ2-2, the V gene TRBV6-8; 8 bases fit TRBD1. CDR1 MNHGY and CDR2 SAAAGT come from the germline V gene. The CDR3 loop spans 15 amino acids. This CDR3 reads CDSSSDRVKAGELFF. The CDR3 DNA follows: TGTGACAGCAGTTCGGACAGGGTTAAGGCCGGGGAGCTGTTTTTT.

This clonotype was found a few times. This chain connects TRBV28 to TRBJ1-2, with D possibly being TRBD1 (6 bases). This CDR3 is 16 amino acids long. The germline CDR1 and CDR2 sequences are MDHEN and SYDVKM. Trimming left V 5 bases short and J 2 bases short, with 18 bases between. This CDR3 is CASSGTSAPLNYGYTF. CDR3 DNA: TGTGCCAGCAGTGGGACATCCGCCCCCTTGAACTATGGCTACACCTTC.

The chain combines TRBV6-6 with TRBJ1-5; no clear D. The CDR3 loop spans 13 amino acids. Germline V CDR1 and CDR2: MNHNY, SVGAGI (reference sequence). Trimming left V 6 bases short and J 4 bases short, with 10 bases between. The CDR3 sequence is CASRYVWNQPQHF. DNA of the CDR3: TGTGCCAGCAGATACGTGTGGAATCAGCCCCAGCATTTT.

This clonotype showed up just a few times. The V and J genes are TRBV7-6 and TRBJ2-2; D remains ambiguous. This CDR3 region has 17 residues. The V gene's germline CDR1 is SGHVS and CDR2 FNYEAQ. With 1 base removed from V and 0 bases from J, the gap between germline ends came to 12 bases. As DNA, the CDR3 is TGTGCCAGCAGCTTAGAGATCTCATCCGCGAACACCGGGGAGCTGTTTTTT. Its protein is CASSLEISSANTGELFF.

The rearrangement links TRBV4-1 to TRBJ1-1, with D unclear. This CDR3 has 17 residues. Trimming cost V 3 bases and J 4 bases, with 21 bases left between them. Germline V gene sequence: CDR1 MGHRA, CDR2 YSYEKL. The CDR3 region has the DNA TGCGCCAGCAGCCAGGCCGTTCTAGGGAGAGCAGGCACTGAAGCTTTCTTT. Encoded protein: CASSQAVLGRAGTEAFF.

The rearrangement joins TRBV6-1 to TRBJ2-1, with TRBD2 identical over 10 bases. Germline V lookup: CDR1 MNHNS, CDR2 SASEGT. V trimming: 8 bases; J trimming: 10 bases; junction bases outside the gene matches: 11. This CDR3 is 14 amino acids long. The CDR3 DNA sequence: TGTGCCAGCGGAATTAGCGGGAGGTCAGGCGAGCAGTTCTTC. Its protein is CASGISGRSGEQFF.

V and J are TRBV6-4 and TRBJ2-7; a possible D gene is TRBD2 (5 bases). Germline V gives CDR1 MRHNA, CDR2 SNTAGT. Trimming left V 4 bases short and J 8 bases short, with 15 bases between. The CDR3 covers 13 residues. The CDR3 nucleotides read TGTGCCAGCAGTGCGGACTCAAAATCGCAGCAGTACTTC. Translating it yields CASSADSKSQQYF.

This rearrangement joins TRBV7-9 to TRBJ2-1, with D perhaps matching TRBD1 or TRBD2 (5 bases each). Trimming left V 2 bases short and J 2 bases short, with 10 bases between. The CDR3 contains 15 residues. Germline values: CDR1 SEHNR, CDR2 FQNEAQ (reference sequence). CDR3 sequence reads: CASSLLGDPYNEQFF. The CDR3 coding sequence is TGTGCCAGCAGCTTACTTGGGGACCCCTACAATGAGCAGTTCTTC.